This T cell receptor (beta chain) was recorded in a study of cytomegalovirus exposure and HLA in healthy donors. Whole-study results and caveats: TCR beta chains numbering 164 were designated cytomegalovirus-associated. Earlier analysis looked at TCR beta V segments, and most were productive about 90% or about 30% of the time.

Notes on this clone: Its antigen is unidentified.

60 Vbeta and 13 Jbeta primers were used in PCR. TCRdb's copy holds only in-frame clones and misses some; the assay was immunoSEQ multiplex PCR. The repertoire holds a few hundred thousand clones, around 86% seen once, with 10% in the top ten. Germline V CDR1 and CDR2: SGHTA, FQGTGA. This CDR3 contains 16 residues. Trimming took 5 bases from V and 5 from J; bases not matched to a gene: 10. The chain links TRBV7-3 to TRBJ2-2, with 8 bases aligning to TRBD1. Sample: PBMCs. The clonotype was recovered from a woman aged 45 to 65 in good health and CMV-seropositive. The chain's CDR3 is CASSLQGGWGTGELFF. The CDR3 DNA is TGTGCCAGCAGCCTACAGGGGGGTTGGGGTACCGGGGAGCTGTTTTTT.